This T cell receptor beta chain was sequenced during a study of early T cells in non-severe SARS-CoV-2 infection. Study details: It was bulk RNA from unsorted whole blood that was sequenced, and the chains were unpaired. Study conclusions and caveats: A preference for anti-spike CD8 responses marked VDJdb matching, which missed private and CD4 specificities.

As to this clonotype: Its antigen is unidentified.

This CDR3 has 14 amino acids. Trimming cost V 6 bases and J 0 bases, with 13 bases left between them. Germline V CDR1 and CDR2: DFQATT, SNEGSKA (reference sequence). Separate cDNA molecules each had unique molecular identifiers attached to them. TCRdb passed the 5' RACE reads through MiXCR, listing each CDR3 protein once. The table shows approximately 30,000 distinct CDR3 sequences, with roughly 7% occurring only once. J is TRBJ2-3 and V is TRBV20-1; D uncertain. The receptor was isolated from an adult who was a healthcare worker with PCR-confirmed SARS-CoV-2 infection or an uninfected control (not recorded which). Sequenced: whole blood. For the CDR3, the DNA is TGCAGTGCCCAGTGGCTCCCTAGCACAGATACGCAGTATTTT. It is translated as CSAQWLPSTDTQYF.